The text below deals with one T cell receptor (beta chain). Its antigen is still unknown. TCRdb's copy holds only in-frame clones and misses some; the assay was immunoSEQ multiplex PCR. The sample carries about 330,000 clones, 86% recorded once. This sample was taken from a study of cytomegalovirus exposure and HLA in healthy donors. Overall study findings and caveats: Associated with cytomegalovirus, according to the listing, were approximately 160 TCR beta chains.

The CDR3 totals 15 residues. Trimming took 2 bases from V and 4 from J, leaving 13 bases between them. Germline loops: CDR1 LGHNA, CDR2 YSLEER. The rearrangement links TRBV4-3 to TRBJ2-3; D is possibly TRBD2 (7 bases). The TCR sequence derives from a woman under 30 in good health and CMV-seronegative. What was sequenced was PBMCs. The CDR3 nucleotides are TGCGCCAGCAGCCAAAACAGGGAGGGGGCAGATACGCAGTATTTT. Its protein is CASSQNREGADTQYF.